This record covers a single TCR beta chain. Antigen unknown. This entry is derived from a study of early stage breast cancer tumors. Turning to the study itself: ER+/PR+/HER2- status applied to about 70% of the 16 invasive breast tumors.

Assay used: immunoSEQ multiplex PCR; TCRdb lists only in-frame clones, some missing. The sample lists approximately 39,000 clones, under 80% occurring once. There are 16 residues in the CDR3. The V and J ends lost 8 bases and 2 bases respectively, with 19 bases between them. Germline CDR1 ENHRY, CDR2 SYGVKD. Whole-study findings and limits: Compared with adjacent normal breast, tumors showed about 2.3-fold denser, more clonal T cells.

Sequenced material: blood. This receptor was identified in a person between 55 and 69 years old with breast cancer. The rearrangement links TRBV10-3 to TRBJ2-1, with D possibly matching TRBD2 (6 bases). For the CDR3, the DNA is TGTGCCATCCGTTCCCCGAGCGGGTCCACCTACAATGAGCAGTTCTTC. As protein: CAIRSPSGSTYNEQFF.